This TCR beta chain was sequenced for a study of Ad26.COV2.S vaccination and SARS-CoV-2 variants listed by TCRdb under 2021. Describing the broader study: Vaccine-arm donors came from COV1001, a multicentre, randomized, double-blind, placebo-controlled phase I-IIa trial of Ad26.COV2.S in healthy adults. Ad26.COV2.S was administered intramuscularly at a dose of 5x10^10 or 1x10^11 viral particles, either as one shot or as two shots given 56 days apart. TCRbeta repertoire sequencing was used to assess the specificity and breadth of SARS-CoV-2-reactive T cell receptors after Ad26.COV2.S vaccination. A total of 32 samples were included in the TCR-sequenced set, comprising 19 Ad26.COV2.S vaccine recipients, 5 placebo recipients and 8 SARS-CoV-2 convalescent individuals. Trial participants were randomized into five groups of five: low-dose or high-dose Ad26.COV2.S given once or twice, or placebo on both occasions. Blinding of investigators to trial group allocation was maintained during experiments and outcome assessment.

From the cysteine up to the phenylalanine, the CDR3 has a length of 14 residues. Only the CDR3 portion is preserved as DNA: 42 bases, with reading frame beginning at the first base. The junction carries 15 bases between V and J, which are trimmed by 5 bases and 5 bases respectively. According to the germline V gene, CDR1 reads MNHEY and CDR2 reads SVGAGI. The treatment or condition label, as the study defines it: 15 to 20 received Ad26.COV2.S at low or high dose, single or two shots; several received placebo; per-sample allocation not given. For vaccine and placebo recipients, the sequenced repertoires came from samples collected on day 63 after the first injection. In Cohort 1b, 20 to 25 adults aged 18-55 years were enrolled at a single site in Boston, USA, between 29 July and 7 August 2020. Ad26.COV2.S was a replication-incompetent adenovirus type 26 vector that expressed a prefusion-stabilized SARS-CoV-2 spike protein derived from the original Wuhan strain.

A note on this clone: Which antigen it targets is not known. No base quality information exists; no much larger clone differs at one position.

The immunoSEQ Assay was the method used to sequence TCRbeta CDR3 regions. After extraction, genomic DNA underwent amplification by bias-controlled multiplex PCR, followed by high-throughput sequencing. In the paper's pipeline: To quantify the absolute abundance of every unique TCRbeta CDR3 region, sequences were collapsed and filtered. Usable DNA was measured by amplifying reference genes present in all nucleated cells, and TCRbeta template counts were normalized to that usable DNA to estimate T cell fraction. Repertoire TCRs were annotated as SARS-CoV-2-specific by exact matching of V gene, CDR3 amino acid sequence and J gene to a known reactive TCR set. The reference SARS-CoV-2 TCR set was derived from MIRA and filtered for enrichment in COVID-19-positive ImmuneCODE repertoires, a step that removed public or cross-reactive TCRs. Drawing on the MIRA antigens, annotated TCRs were analysed further at the level of specific ORF or position within ORF. Breadth was defined as annotated unique rearrangements over total unique productive rearrangements; depth was the summed frequency of those rearrangements. Two-sided Wilcoxon rank-sum tests were applied when comparing TCR breadth between groups. In its TCRdb copy, this immuneACCESS table keeps in-frame sequences only and misses some clones. Where compared with another copy, unresolved V genes explain less than half of these, and the others have no known cause. The V and J calls and clone size are taken from that table; D and trimming were inferred from the DNA. The sample table holds about 420,000 clones, of which over 75% were seen once. Approximately 4% of the sample belongs to the ten largest clones.

On the study overall, not on this receptor specifically: Non-spike TCR breadth was comparable between vaccine and placebo recipients, consistent with the vaccine containing only spike. Compared with placebo recipients, Ad26.COV2.S recipients showed higher spike-specific TCR breadth (P = 0.0014). Substantial breadth of spike-specific CD8+ and CD4+ T cell responses was reported after vaccination. It was noted by the authors that total T cell responses may have been underestimated by the TCR breadth and depth analyses. The study was not powered for comparison of responses between vaccine doses or regimens.

Sequenced here: peripheral blood, sampled in a trial of Ad26.COV2.S vaccine versus placebo. This receptor was obtained from a person between 18 and 59 years old who received the Ad26.COV2.S COVID-19 vaccine or a placebo. The chain uses TRBV6-5 and TRBJ2-5; the D gene assignment is ambiguous. The CDR3 sequence is CASSTLEVRETQYF. The sequenced DNA is TGTGCCAGCAGTACCCTCGAGGTACGGGAGACCCAGTACTTC.